The 14 T cell receptor beta chains reported below all come from one sample, sequenced in a study of OX40 agonist ivuxolimab in advanced cancers. The library came from the immunoSEQ multiplex PCR assay. TCRdb limited this immuneACCESS table to in-frame rearrangements with V and J called. A share of clones is missing; checked studies link under half to unresolved V genes, and the rest is unexplained. The sample contains about 69,000 clones, around 90% of them found a single time. The ten top clones hold around 2.9% of the sample. The sample in question was CD4+ or CD8+ T cells sorted from blood, obtained in a trial of the OX40 agonist ivuxolimab. Receptor source: an adult with an advanced solid tumor such as melanoma, head and neck, liver or kidney cancer.

This chain uses TRBV15 with TRBJ1-1; D might be TRBD1 (6 bases). The V end lost 1 base, the J end lost 6 bases, and 21 bases lay between the germline ends. Germline CDR1 LNHNV, CDR2 YYDKDF (reference sequence). The CDR3 totals 17 residues. The CDR3 DNA sequence: TGTGCCACCAGCAGAGGAGGAACAGGGTCTAGCCTCGCTGAAGCTTTCTTT. Translating it yields CATSRGGTGSSLAEAFF.

The V and J genes are TRBV7-2 and TRBJ1-2; D is possibly TRBD1 (5 bases). Germline V gives CDR1 SGHTA, CDR2 FQGNSA. V was pared by 6 bases and J by 3 bases, with 14 bases between. The CDR3 covers 14 residues. The CDR3 coding sequence is TGTGCCAGCAGGTTATCTTTAGGGGACTATGGCTACACCTTC. It codes for CASRLSLGDYGYTF.

This clone was seen just once. The chain has TRBV29-1 and TRBJ1-2; 9 bases line up with TRBD1. The germline V gene encodes CDR1 SQVTM and CDR2 ANQGSEA. The CDR3 is 16 amino acids. V was clipped by 6 bases and J by 7 bases; unmatched bases: 18. In nucleotides, the CDR3 is TGCAGCGTGCCTAAGCTCCCCGACAGGGGGGTGGGTGGCTACACCTTC. Translation gives CSVPKLPDRGVGGYTF.

The chain recombines TRBV11-2 with TRBJ2-5; D not certain. Germline CDR1 reads SGHAT; CDR2 reads FQNNGV. CDR3 length: 12 residues. V was cut by 1 base and J by 10 bases, with 10 bases left in between. The CDR3 coding sequence is TGTGCCAGCAGCTTAGCCCCTAGTGGCCAGTACTTC. Translation gives CASSLAPSGQYF.

The chain combines TRBV5-6 with TRBJ2-5; D gene uncertain. Per germline, CDR1 SGHDT and CDR2 YYEEEE. CDR3 size: 13 residues. Trimming took 0 bases from V and 1 from J, leaving 4 bases between them. Here the CDR3 reads CASSLGSQETQYF. In DNA, the CDR3 is TGTGCCAGCAGCTTGGGCAGCCAAGAGACCCAGTACTTC.

The chain uses TRBV11-2 and TRBJ2-7, with D possibly TRBD2 on 5 matching bases. Germline V gene sequence: CDR1 SGHAT, CDR2 FQNNGV. V lost 1 base and J lost 0, with 7 bases in between. The CDR3 spans 14 residues. CDR3: CASSLGGLSYEQYF. The CDR3 DNA reads TGTGCCAGCAGCTTAGGCGGACTCTCCTACGAGCAGTACTTC.

V gene TRBV11-2 combines with J gene TRBJ2-2; 14 nucleotides match TRBD2. V lost 5 bases and J lost 8; bases outside the gene matches: 10. CDR3 size: 17 residues. CDR1 is SGHAT and CDR2 is FQNNGV in the germline V gene. This chain's CDR3 is CASSKGTSGSPAGELFF. The CDR3 DNA follows: TGTGCCAGCAGCAAAGGGACTAGCGGGAGCCCGGCAGGGGAGCTGTTTTTT.

The chain uses TRBV18 and TRBJ2-5; D uncertain. V dropped 1 base and J dropped 5 bases, with 8 bases sitting between them. The CDR3 loop spans 13 amino acids. In germline, CDR1 is KGHSH, CDR2 LQKENI. CDR3 sequence: CASSPRGMETQYF. As DNA, the CDR3 is TGTGCCAGCTCACCACGGGGTATGGAGACCCAGTACTTC.

The rearrangement joins TRBV19 to TRBJ2-7; 15 positions agree with TRBD2. This CDR3 spans 17 amino acids. V dropped 4 bases and J dropped 3; count of bases not matched to a gene: 7. CDR1 is LNHDA, CDR2 SQIVND, per germline (reference sequence). The CDR3 spells CASSTRTSGRAYYEQYF. CDR3 nucleotides: TGTGCCAGTAGTACCCGGACTAGCGGGAGGGCCTACTACGAGCAGTACTTC.

V gene TRBV2 combines with J gene TRBJ1-1; no clear D. This CDR3 spans 13 amino acids. The V end was cut by 1 base, the J end by 0 bases, with 3 bases between. Germline CDR1 and CDR2: SNHLY and FYNNEI. The CDR3, as DNA: TGTGCCAGCAGTGAAGGACTGAACACTGAAGCTTTCTTT. Translating it yields CASSEGLNTEAFF.

The gene calls are TRBV18 and TRBJ2-1; D is perhaps TRBD1 (5 bases). The length of the CDR3 is 12 residues. CDR1 is KGHSH, CDR2 LQKENI, per germline. Trimming shortened V by 2 bases and J by 7 bases, and 6 bases separated the two germline ends. CDR3 sequence: CASSPNRNEQFF. For the CDR3, the DNA is TGTGCCAGCTCACCAAACAGGAATGAGCAGTTCTTC.

Only a few counts were recorded for this clone. This sequence joins TRBV21-1 and TRBJ1-2. TRBV21-1 is a pseudogene locus. This CDR3 region has 12 residues. CDR3 in amino acids: CASSKERYGYTF. The CDR3 DNA reads TGTGCCAGCAGCAAAGAACGGTATGGCTACACCTTC.

The chain uses TRBV10-3 and TRBJ2-3, with 10 bases fitting TRBD2. Germline CDR1 is ENHRY and CDR2 is SYGVKD. The CDR3 totals 14 residues. Unmatched junction bases numbered 3, after V lost 6 bases and J lost 3 bases. The CDR3 DNA reads TGTGCCATCAGGGGACTAGCGTCAACAGATACGCAGTATTTT. This sequence encodes CAIRGLASTDTQYF.

The chain recombines TRBV7-2 with TRBJ2-1; 8 bases fit TRBD1. The CDR3 runs 13 residues. Germline-derived CDR1 and CDR2 are SGHTA and FQGNSA. With 0 bases clipped from V and 13 bases from J, the junction kept 5 bases outside the gene matches. CDR3 loop: CASSLATDREQFF. The CDR3 DNA sequence: TGTGCCAGCAGCTTAGCAACGGACAGGGAACAGTTCTTC.